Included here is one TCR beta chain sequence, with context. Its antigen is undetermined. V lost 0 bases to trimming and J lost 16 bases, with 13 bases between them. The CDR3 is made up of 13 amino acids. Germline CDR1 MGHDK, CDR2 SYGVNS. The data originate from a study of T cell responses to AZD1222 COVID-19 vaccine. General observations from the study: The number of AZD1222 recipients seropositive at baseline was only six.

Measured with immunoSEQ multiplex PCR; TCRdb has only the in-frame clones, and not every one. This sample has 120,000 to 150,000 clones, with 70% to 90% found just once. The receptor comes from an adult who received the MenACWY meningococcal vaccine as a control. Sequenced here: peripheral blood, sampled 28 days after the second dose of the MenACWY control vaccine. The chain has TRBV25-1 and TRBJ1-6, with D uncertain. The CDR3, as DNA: TGTGCCAGCAGTGAATATGACACTCCAGCGCTCCACTTT. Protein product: CASSEYDTPALHF.